Below are 32 T cell receptor beta chains sequenced from a single sample in a study of blood T cell repertoires in COVID-19. Assay: immunoSEQ multiplex PCR; the TCRdb copy retains only in-frame clones and omits some. Of some 300,000 clones listed, 87% are singletons. Sequencing used peripheral blood. These TCRs come from a man between 18 and 29 years old with active or convalescent COVID-19.

V gene TRBV6-5 combines with J gene TRBJ2-2; D perhaps matches TRBD1 (5 bases). V was shortened by 3 bases and J by 2 bases, with 7 bases between the two germline ends. The CDR3 contains 14 residues. Germline CDR1 is MNHEY and CDR2 is SVGAGI. CDR3 protein: CASSYGHNTGELFF. The CDR3 region has the DNA TGTGCCAGCAGTTATGGACACAACACCGGGGAGCTGTTTTTT.

The chain joins TRBV5-8 to TRBJ2-7, with TRBD2 matching 9 bases. Germline CDR1 reads SGHTS; CDR2 reads YDEGEE. This CDR3 spans 15 amino acids. The V and J ends lost 5 bases and 0 bases, in that order; junction bases with no gene match: 6. Written as DNA, the CDR3 is TGTGCCAGCAGAGGTCCTAGCGGGGTCTCCTACGAGCAGTACTTC. It codes for CASRGPSGVSYEQYF.

The chain is built from TRBV11-2 and TRBJ2-1, with 15 positions matching TRBD2. This CDR3 contains 17 residues. CDR1 SGHAT and CDR2 FQNNGV come from the germline V gene. V shed 6 bases, J shed 3 bases, and the junction held 6 bases outside the gene matches. The CDR3 bases are TGTGCCAGCAGTCAAGGACTAGCGGGGGGGGTCTACAATGAGCAGTTCTTC. Translation gives CASSQGLAGGVYNEQFF.

The V call is TRBV27, the J call TRBJ1-1, with 9 bases aligning to TRBD1. This CDR3 contains 15 residues. CDR1 MNHEY and CDR2 SMNVEV come from the germline V gene (reference sequence). With 3 bases clipped from V and 5 bases from J, the junction kept 7 bases outside the gene matches. The CDR3 DNA sequence: TGTGCCAGCAGTTTGGCACAGGGGGCGTTAACTGAAGCTTTCTTT. Its protein is CASSLAQGALTEAFF.

Note on this clone: The same CDR3 arises from other DNA sequences in this sample as well. The rearrangement uses TRBV11-2 and TRBJ1-3; the D is unclear. Germline-derived CDR1 and CDR2 are SGHAT and FQNNGV. V lost 4 bases, J lost 2 bases, and 9 bases lay in between. CDR3 length: 14 amino acids. In nucleotides, the CDR3 is TGTGCCAGCAGCTCCCCGCGGGCTGGAAACACCATATATTTT. Amino acid sequence: CASSSPRAGNTIYF.

This chain joins TRBV12-3 or TRBV12-4 and TRBJ2-1, with D uncertain. The CDR3 loop spans 12 amino acids. The V end was cut by 6 bases, the J end by 8 bases, with 11 bases between. The CDR3 loop reads CASSTRLDEQFF. The CDR3 nucleotides read TGTGCCAGCAGCACCCGACTCGATGAGCAGTTCTTC.

This chain connects TRBV7-9 to TRBJ1-6, with 8 positions matching TRBD1. The J segment lost 8 bases and the V segment lost 4 bases, leaving 7 bases of the junction unmatched. This CDR3 is 15 amino acids long. The germline gives CDR1 SEHNR, CDR2 FQNEAQ (reference sequence). CDR3 sequence: CASSSPETGDSPLHF. Here the CDR3 DNA reads TGTGCCAGCAGCTCTCCCGAGACAGGGGATTCACCCCTCCACTTT.

V gene TRBV27 combines with J gene TRBJ1-1, with a tentative D call TRBD1 (6 bases). This CDR3 spans 14 amino acids. The V end was cut by 5 bases, the J end by 1 base, with 11 bases between. The germline V gene has CDR1 MNHEY and CDR2 SMNVEV (reference sequence). CDR3 in amino acids: CASSPGDRNTEAFF. The CDR3 DNA reads as TGTGCCAGCAGTCCAGGGGATCGGAACACTGAAGCTTTCTTT.

The chain combines TRBV13 with TRBJ1-6; 9 bases are shared with TRBD1. In germline, CDR1 is PRHDT, CDR2 FYEKMQ (reference sequence). CDR3 length: 16 residues. V shed 3 bases, J shed 8 bases, and the junction held 8 bases outside the gene matches. The CDR3 sequence is CASSFLQGARDSPLHF. The CDR3 nucleotides read TGTGCCAGCAGCTTCCTACAGGGGGCGCGTGATTCACCCCTCCACTTT.

This chain uses TRBV27 with TRBJ2-1; 12 nucleotides match TRBD2. The CDR3 consists of 13 residues. After removal of 4 bases from V and 13 bases from J, the junction contained 5 bases not matched to a gene. The germline V gene encodes CDR1 MNHEY and CDR2 SMNVEV (reference sequence). The CDR3 loop reads CASSYRTSGEQFF. In nucleotides, the CDR3 is TGTGCCAGCAGTTATCGGACTAGCGGGGAACAGTTCTTC.

CDR3 sequence reads: CASSPGLAGVGTGELFF. The CDR3 coding sequence is TGTGCCAGCTCACCCGGACTAGCGGGAGTCGGGACCGGGGAGCTGTTTTTT. This rearrangement joins TRBV18 to TRBJ2-2; 13 bases fit TRBD2. CDR1 is KGHSH and CDR2 is LQKENI in the germline V gene. J gave up 5 bases and V 3 bases, and 6 bases lay outside the gene matches. The CDR3 length is 17 residues.

The rearrangement uses TRBV10-3 and TRBJ1-2; 7 bases are a match to TRBD1. This CDR3 is built from 14 residues. Germline V gives CDR1 ENHRY, CDR2 SYGVKD. J gave up 3 bases and V 6 bases, and 7 bases lay outside the gene matches. In DNA, the CDR3 is TGTGCCATCAGCAAGACAGGGCGCGACTATGGCTACACCTTC. It translates to CAISKTGRDYGYTF.

The rearrangement joins TRBV5-1 to TRBJ1-2; D is perhaps TRBD1 (6 bases). Looked up from germline, CDR1 is SGHRS and CDR2 is YFSETQ. This CDR3 is built from 15 residues. Trimming removed 4 bases from V and 1 base from J, with 14 bases in between. Here the CDR3 DNA reads TGCGCCAGCAGCCCGGCGGGGGGCTTTAACTATGGCTACACCTTC. This codes for CASSPAGGFNYGYTF. Looking up the rest from reference TRBV5-1 and TRBJ1-2 gives the full variable domain: KAGVTQTPRYLIKTRGQQVTLSCSPISGHRSVSWYQQTPGQGLQFLFEYFSETQRNKGNFPGRFSGRQFSNSRSEMNVSTLELGDSALYLCASSPAGGFNYGYTFGSGTRLTVV.

This chain connects TRBV4-1 to TRBJ1-6; D is unresolved. The germline CDR1 and CDR2 sequences are MGHRA and YSYEKL. With 0 bases removed from V and 6 bases from J, the gap between germline ends came to 12 bases. The CDR3 consists of 16 residues. In DNA form, the CDR3 reads TGCGCCAGCAGCCAAGATTGGGCAGGTCGTAATTCACCCCTCCACTTT. Protein product: CASSQDWAGRNSPLHF.

The table lists this clone with a few counts. The gene calls are TRBV6-5 and TRBJ2-6; D gene unclear. This CDR3 comprises 15 residues. V gave up 11 bases and J gave up 0 bases, with 14 bases separating them. Germline assignment: CDR1 MNHEY and CDR2 SVGAGI. The CDR3 DNA reads as TGTGCCTCCCGGGTAGGCGGCTCTGGGGCCAACGTCCTGACTTTC. Residues: CASRVGGSGANVLTF.

J is TRBJ1-1 and V is TRBV7-8; 9 bases map to TRBD1. This CDR3 has 18 amino acids. Germline CDR1 and CDR2: SGHVS and FQNEAQ. V lost 2 bases and J lost 4; bases outside the gene matches: 14. The CDR3 is CASSLSGPDRGVSTEAFF. CDR3 nucleotides: TGTGCCAGCAGCTTATCAGGGCCCGACAGGGGGGTAAGCACTGAAGCTTTCTTT.

The V call is TRBV21-1, the J call TRBJ1-1; the table's D call TRBD1 went unverified against the DNA. TRBV21-1 is an annotated pseudogene. CDR3 length equals 16 residues. CDR3 nucleotides: TGTGCCAGGAGGAGGACAGGGGGACGTCCGAACACTGAAGCTTTCTTT. Encoded protein: CARRRTGGRPNTEAFF.

The J gene is TRBJ2-1, the V gene TRBV11-2; the D gene is possibly TRBD2 (6 bases). CDR3 size: 17 residues. CDR1 and CDR2 (germline): SGHAT, FQNNGV. The V and J ends lost 2 bases and 8 bases respectively, with 22 bases between them. The DNA for the CDR3 is TGTGCCAGCAGCTTAAGGATGAGCGGGCCCATATTAGATGAGCAGTTCTTC. This translates into CASSLRMSGPILDEQFF.

This chain joins TRBV23-1 and TRBJ2-7, with 8 bases lining up with TRBD2. TRBV23-1 has ORF status, its function being uncertain. V trimming: 6 bases; J trimming: 5 bases; junction bases outside the gene matches: 12. This CDR3 has 15 residues. The CDR3 loop reads CASSHARTSFHEQYF. The CDR3 coding sequence is TGCGCCAGCAGCCACGCTAGGACTAGCTTCCACGAGCAGTACTTC.

The CDR3: CASSFGGPSNDGYTF. CDR3 coding DNA: TGCGCCAGCAGCTTTGGGGGCCCTTCAAACGATGGCTACACCTTC. The gene calls are TRBV5-1 and TRBJ1-2; D might be TRBD1 (6 bases). Germline CDR1 is SGHRS and CDR2 is YFSETQ. V lost 2 bases to trimming and J lost 6 bases, with 17 bases between them. The CDR3 has 15 residues.

The J gene is TRBJ1-1, the V gene TRBV28; the match to TRBD1 covers 8 bases. The ends lost 4 bases at V and 5 bases at J; junction bases unmatched: 9. The CDR3 totals 15 residues. Germline V gene sequence: CDR1 MDHEN, CDR2 SYDVKM. The CDR3 DNA follows: TGTGCCAGCAGTTCAGTTCAGGGGGCTTGGACTGAAGCTTTCTTT. It codes for CASSSVQGAWTEAFF. Drawing the rest from reference TRBV28 and TRBJ1-1, the complete variable domain is DVKVTQSSRYLVKRTGEKVFLECVQDMDHENMFWYRQDPGLGLRLIYFSYDVKMKEKGDIPEGYSVSREKKERFSLILESASTNQTSMYLCASSSVQGAWTEAFFGQGTRLTVV.

J is TRBJ1-5 and V is TRBV6-1; 7 nucleotides match TRBD1. The junction had 3 bases not matched to a gene; V was cut back by 3 bases and J by 4 bases. The germline CDR1 and CDR2 sequences are MNHNS and SASEGT. The CDR3 length is 14 residues. The CDR3 region has the DNA TGTGCCAGCAGTGAGCAGGGGGGAAATCAGCCCCAGCATTTT. This encodes CASSEQGGNQPQHF.

The chain has TRBV19 and TRBJ1-2; the D is unclear. This CDR3 spans 12 amino acids. CDR1 is LNHDA, CDR2 SQIVND, per germline (reference sequence). Trimming shortened V by 5 bases and J by 7 bases, and 11 bases separated the two germline ends. CDR3 sequence reads: CASSAPLAGYTF. The CDR3 nucleotides are TGTGCCAGTAGTGCGCCGCTCGCTGGCTACACCTTC.

With respect to this clone: The same CDR3 can be traced to other DNA sequences in this sample. V and J are TRBV15 and TRBJ2-7; 12 nucleotides line up with TRBD1. This CDR3 is built from 15 residues. The junction had 2 bases not matched to a gene; V was cut back by 3 bases and J by 2 bases. In germline, CDR1 is LNHNV, CDR2 YYDKDF (reference sequence). The CDR3 nucleotides are TGTGCCACCAGCAGGGGGACAGGGGGCCCCTACGAGCAGTACTTC. It is translated as CATSRGTGGPYEQYF.

This clone was picked up one time. This chain links TRBV24-1 with TRBJ1-5; D is unresolved. Trimming shortened V by 1 base and J by 7 bases, and 4 bases separated the two germline ends. Germline loops: CDR1 KGHDR, CDR2 SFDVKD. There are 12 residues in the CDR3. CDR3 DNA: TGTGCCACCAGTGATTTTGCGCAGCCCCAGCATTTT. It is translated as CATSDFAQPQHF.

This clone was seen only a few times. The J gene is TRBJ2-7, the V gene TRBV7-6, with 7 bases identical to TRBD1. The V gene end was trimmed by 1 base and the J gene end by 3 bases; junction bases not matched to a gene: 6. This CDR3 is built from 15 residues. Germline V gene data show CDR1 as SGHVS and CDR2 as FNYEAQ. CDR3 coding DNA: TGTGCCAGCAGCTTAGAAGTCCCAGGGGGCTACGAGCAGTACTTC. It is translated as CASSLEVPGGYEQYF.

This chain connects TRBV12-3 or TRBV12-4 to TRBJ1-4; D uncertain. The CDR3 sequence is 13 residues long. V was cut by 3 bases and J by 5 bases, with 7 bases left in between. In DNA, the CDR3 is TGTGCCAGCAGTTTTACGGGAAATGAAAAACTGTTTTTT. Its translation: CASSFTGNEKLFF.

This chain joins TRBV4-3 and TRBJ2-5; D not resolved. From germline, CDR1 is LGHNA and CDR2 YSLEER. V was clipped by 0 bases and J by 4 bases, with 12 bases between them. The CDR3 has 15 residues. CDR3 nucleotides: TGCGCCAGCAGCCAAGATCCGCTGCGAGGAGAGACCCAGTACTTC. Amino acid sequence: CASSQDPLRGETQYF.

This clone was observed a handful of times. The gene calls are TRBV19 and TRBJ1-2, with 8 positions matching TRBD1. Germline V gene sequence: CDR1 LNHDA, CDR2 SQIVND (reference sequence). V shed 1 base, J shed 6 bases, and the junction held 10 bases outside the gene matches. The CDR3 sequence is 16 residues long. The CDR3 DNA is TGTGCCAGTAGTATAGCCGGAGGACAGGGACTTAATGGCTACACCTTC. It is translated as CASSIAGGQGLNGYTF. Full variable domain (remainder filled in from reference TRBV19 and TRBJ1-2): DGGITQSPKYLFRKEGQNVTLSCEQNLNHDAMYWYRQDPGQGLRLIYYSQIVNDFQKGDIAEGYSVSREKKESFPLTVTSAQKNPTAFYLCASSIAGGQGLNGYTFGSGTRLTVV.

This clone was seen just once. CDR3 sequence: CASSSNGGREQFF. CDR3 bases: TGTGCCAGCAGTTCTAACGGGGGGAGGGAGCAGTTCTTC. This chain links TRBV6-2 or TRBV6-3 with TRBJ2-1; 7 nucleotides align to TRBD2. The CDR3 is 13 residues long. Germline assignment: CDR1 MNHEY and CDR2 SVGEGT. The ends lost 4 bases at V and 10 bases at J; junction bases unmatched: 7.

A few counts support this clone. Additional DNA sequences in this sample encode the identical CDR3. V and J are TRBV11-2 and TRBJ1-5, with 7 bases identical to TRBD1. V lost 3 bases and J lost 2; bases outside the gene matches: 4. The germline gives CDR1 SGHAT, CDR2 FQNNGV. The CDR3 is 15 residues long. The CDR3 nucleotides are TGTGCCAGCAGCTTGAACAGGGGCCGCAATCAGCCCCAGCATTTT. Its translation: CASSLNRGRNQPQHF. The complete variable domain, with remaining parts taken from reference TRBV11-2 and TRBJ1-5, reads EAGVAQSPRYKIIEKRQSVAFWCNPISGHATLYWYQQILGQGPKLLIQFQNNGVVDDSQLPKDRFSAERLKGVDSTLKIQPAKLEDSAVYLCASSLNRGRNQPQHFGDGTRLSIL.

This clone was seen a few times. The V and J genes are TRBV28 and TRBJ2-1; D is unresolved. Germline CDR1 is MDHEN and CDR2 is SYDVKM. Trimming shortened V by 6 bases and J by 7 bases, and 7 bases separated the two germline ends. The CDR3 covers 11 residues. The CDR3 reads CASREANEQFF. The CDR3 DNA follows: TGTGCCAGCAGAGAGGCGAATGAGCAGTTCTTC.